The source of this T cell receptor beta chain is a study of T-cell reconstitution after alpha-beta-depleted transplantation in children. Whole-study findings and limits: Newly generated T cells supplied most T-cell counts and diversity one year post-transplant. Diversity of TCRbeta at day 60 was high in some patients, arising from surviving recipient T cells and thymic progenitors. Where alpha-beta T cells came from about two months after transplant was reportedly several hundred expanded graft clones.

TCRbeta library preparation incorporated unique molecular identifiers. TCRdb ran MiXCR on the PCR reads and lists one entry per CDR3 protein. Of 240,000 or so distinct CDR3 sequences in the sample, less than 9% were seen once. CDR3 size: 14 residues. Deletions cut 2 bases from V and 3 bases from J, with 11 bases between. Germline-derived CDR1 and CDR2 are SGHVS and FNYEAQ. This clonotype was detected ten times or more. Its antigen is unknown. This clonotype was obtained from a male patient younger than 18 who had a stem cell transplant for acute lymphoblastic leukemia, so the T cells may come from the graft donor. The chain carries TRBV7-6 and TRBJ2-7; TRBD1 or TRBD2 may be the D gene (7 bases each). This specimen consisted of PBMCs, mostly from graft donor cells, obtained 180 days after TCRalphabeta/CD19-depleted stem cell transplant. This CDR3 reads CASSLTGDYYEQYF. CDR3 coding DNA: TGTGCCAGCAGCTTAACAGGGGACTACTACGAGCAGTACTTC.